This TCR beta chain comes out of a study of cytomegalovirus exposure and HLA in healthy donors (dated by TCRdb to 2015 to 2018). Background on the whole study: An earlier analysis of approximately 600 of the donors reported approximately 270 Gb of sequence data and around 120 million unique TCR beta sequences from 150 million to 200 million T cells. Along with the approximately 700-subject first cohort, a separate validation cohort of some 130 different subjects was used. Genome-wide SNP genotypes for about 65% of the roughly 700 donors were used in a later genetic analysis, which treated that subset as a discovery cohort. Of the roughly 390 genotyped donors, about 80% fell in the genetic ancestry cluster associated with self-reported Caucasian donors. Donor age, sex, ethnicity and CMV serostatus were collected together with the repertoire data. Roughly 300 gigabases of sequencing data and tens of millions of unique TCR sequences were included in an early release covering roughly 600 HLA-typed donors. Among over 350 genotyped donors of the cohort, an average of about 240,000 unique TCR beta nucleotide sequences were sequenced per donor, around 20% of them non-productive. An earlier analysis of some 500 of the donors used high-throughput TCR beta sequencing to judge whether each TCR beta V gene segment behaved as functional or pseudogenic. Every repertoire in the discovery cohort had been generated on one and the same sequencing platform. Four to six DR-DQ haplotypes were handled as single units for association and clustering because linkage in the cohort was strong. To study patterns of TCR occurrence, a later analysis re-analyzed previously published TCR beta repertoires from 666 donors and added high-resolution HLA genotyping. The study was designed to test whether signatures of past pathogen exposure could be identified by cataloging public T cell receptors. Both class I and class II loci were covered by HLA typing, at four-digit resolution. High-throughput TCR immunosequencing, statistical association of individual TCRs with disease status, and machine learning were combined to predict cytomegalovirus infection status. Typing coverage varied by locus: roughly 620-640 donors for A, B, C, DRB1 and DQB1; 500 to 550 for DQA1; over 600 for DPA1; fewer than 480 for DPB1. The T cell repertoires of some 670 subjects were profiled by immunosequencing and related to cytomegalovirus serostatus. Rather than using new phenotypic data, the later analysis identified candidate immune exposures from TCR beta sequences and from how often those sequences occurred across donors. Results the study describes overall, beyond this receptor: When HLA alleles, especially DR and DQ, strongly co-occurred, attributing TCR associations to individual alleles was difficult. The earlier analysis of a few hundred of the donors excluded 15 to 20 rarely observed V segments, including chromosome 9 orphons, because counts were too low. In a later analysis, TCR association rates were found to vary across HLA loci, with the most associated TCRs seen for DRB1 alleles and the fewest for HLA-C alleles. While some public TCRs were present in many individuals, most TCR sequences turned up only very rarely across donors. Correlated functional status among segregating V segments might be attributable to linkage disequilibrium, but an unknown experimental factor could not be ruled out. A later analysis associated roughly 17,000 TCR beta sequences with specific HLA alleles at a false discovery rate of 0.05. The classifier was reported to diagnose cytomegalovirus status with high specificity and sensitivity in both the original and validation cohorts. A further reported finding was that TCR beta sequences accurately predicted the HLA-A and HLA-B alleles for most subjects in the first cohort. In a later analysis, most CMV-associated TCR beta chains were found to appear HLA-restricted, with HLA associations seemingly driven largely by CMV exposure. In a later genetic analysis, a missense DCLRE1C variant was associated with V-gene and J-gene trimming of TCR beta chains, and the association was replicated in an independent cohort. According to a later genetic analysis, donors in an Asian-associated ancestry cluster had fewer N-insertions in productive TCRs than the approximately 630-donor mean. In a later analysis, HLA-associated TCR beta chains showed more clonal expansion and lower generation probabilities than non-associated chains that were equally common. The study listed 150 to 200 TCR beta chains as associated with cytomegalovirus. HLA typing was unavailable for some donors at each locus, so association tests used only the typed subset. A few of the identified cytomegalovirus-associated TCR beta chains were confirmed in vitro to be specific for cytomegalovirus antigens. A group of highly shared sequence variants was considered likely to be a technical artifact of the sequencing pipeline. Immune exposure information for the cohort was limited to CMV serostatus. Because the 87-base-pair reads could not distinguish some IMGT-functional V segments, including TRBV6-2 and TRBV6-3, those segments were excluded. A later analysis reported that several top co-occurrence clusters appeared linked to parvovirus B19, influenza, CMV and Epstein-Barr virus. It was suggested by the authors that the approach could potentially be generalized to other disease states and immunological phenotypes. Broadly in line with IMGT annotations, most TCR beta V segments showed up in productive rearrangements about 87% or about 30% of the time in an earlier analysis of some 590 of the donors. In this cohort, only TCR beta chains were sequenced, and detectable features were limited by the absence of alpha or paired-chain data. The presence/absence analyses assumed that sequencing depth was roughly uniform across donors, and that assumption may not be true.

The germline V gene yields SGHTA for CDR1 and FQGTGA for CDR2. V and J lose 5 bases and 7 bases, and a span of 9 bases separates them. From its cysteine to its phenylalanine, the CDR3 spans 12 amino acids. The kept DNA is CDR3 alone, 36 bases in frame from the first base. Concerning this clone itself: This receptor's antigen is unknown. No much larger clone exists at a distance of one base, and base qualities are not known.

The library was obtained by the immunoSEQ multiplex PCR assay. The multiplex PCR relied on a mix of 60 forward primers for TCR Vbeta segments and 13 reverse primers for TCR Jbeta segments. A multiplex PCR assay on genomic DNA amplified the CDR3 region of rearranged TCR beta genes. Amplified TCR beta libraries were sequenced as 87-base-pair reads on the Illumina HiSeq System. Per the source publication's procedure: A later analysis tallied around 80 million unique TCR beta chains across the 666 repertoires, and approximately 12 million of those chains were shared by two or more donors. Raw reads were error-corrected and collapsed into unique sequences with a nearest-neighbor algorithm that merged closely related sequences to remove PCR and sequencing errors. To assign V, D and J gene segments, CDR3 sequences were aligned to IMGT reference sequences. For a sequence to be retained, a match of at least six nucleotides to both a V gene segment and a J gene segment was required. A rearrangement counted as productive if the CDR3 had no stop codons and remained in frame with V and J, and every other rearrangement counted as non-productive. CDR3 was defined according to IMGT convention as the region running from the second conserved V-encoded cysteine to the conserved J-encoded phenylalanine. The earlier analysis of 587 of the donors excluded any sequence lacking an unambiguous match to a single V gene segment. An earlier analysis of 587 of the donors called V segments functional above 56.7% productive rearrangements and segregating when the between-donor standard deviation exceeded 5%. A statistical classification framework was built for diagnosing cytomegalovirus status from the catalog of TCR beta chain sequences. A later analysis assigned V and J genes by comparing TCR nucleotide sequences with IMGT/GENE-DB human TR gene sequences. A later analysis assigned CDR3 sequences and most-parsimonious VDJ recombination scenarios with the TCRdist pipeline. In a later analysis, each TCR beta chain was defined by its CDR3 amino acid sequence together with its V-gene family, and reads without a unique V-gene family were excluded. A later analysis removed 500 to 650 highly shared, low-generation-probability nucleotide sequences to deal with suspected cross-contamination and a sequencing artifact. In a later analysis, a clonal expansion index for each public chain was calculated from normalized within-repertoire ranks of inferred template counts. In a later analysis, generation probabilities were computed using a VDJ recombination model fitted to out-of-frame rearrangements, and the results were checked against IGoR. A later analysis scored TCR-TCR, TCR-HLA and TCR-CMV co-occurrence with hypergeometric tests, applying a repertoire-size bias correction to TCR pairs. A later analysis estimated false discovery rates by permuting HLA or CMV assignments 20 times. In a later analysis, co-occurring TCRs were grouped using DBSCAN, and TCRdist sequence similarity was added for clustering within HLA-allele-positive subsets. For co-occurrence clustering, repertoires with fewer than 30,000 or more than 120,000 public chains were excluded, along with roughly five repertoires with anomalous nucleotide sharing. TCRdb took this table from immuneACCESS and kept in-frame rearrangements with V and J called. Such tables lack part of the clones; where checked against another copy, unresolved V genes explain under half of the gap, and the rest is unexplained. V and J calls and clone size are given by that table; D and trimming were obtained from the DNA. The sample data list some 120,000 clones, and about four fifths of these were observed just once. The biggest ten clones account for over 1% of the sample.

The cohort was made up of approximately 700 healthy bone marrow donors. At the time of sampling, every cohort member was nominally healthy, though immune exposures that went unrecorded were likely present. Of the approximately 700 cohort members, 250 to 300 had a positive CMV serostatus and about 350 had a negative one, while no CMV serostatus was recorded for the donor. A peripheral blood sample was provided by each donor, and peripheral blood mononuclear cells were used for TCR beta sequencing. The Qiagen DNeasy Blood Extraction Kit was used to extract genomic DNA from the blood cell samples. The chain is assembled from TRBV7-3 and TRBJ1-5, with the D gene call left open. Sequences were obtained from PBMCs. The clonotype comes from a human donor in good health. The nucleotide sequence is given as TGTGCCAGCAGCATCGGTTCCCAGCCCCAGCATTTT. The translation is CASSIGSQPQHF.